This T cell receptor beta chain is drawn from a study of response to subunit inactivated influenza vaccine. General study points: Researchers suggested that each seasonal influenza vaccination recruits few new T cells.

The CDR3 contains 14 residues. The germline gives CDR1 SGHRS, CDR2 YFSETQ. With respect to this clonotype: Its antigen is not identified. At one end, the junction sequence differs from germline, possibly due to a read error.

TCRdb reanalysed the RT-PCR reads using MiXCR and keeps one entry per CDR3 protein. The table shows approximately 570,000 distinct CDR3 sequences, with 7.6% occurring only once. The rearrangement links TRBV5-1 to TRBJ2-2; D not resolved. This sequence was found in a man in his fifties or sixties who received an inactivated influenza vaccine. The starting material was PBMCs from blood, obtained about 24 months after vaccination. CDR3 sequence (DNA): TGCGCCAGAAGCTTGGATCCGAACACCGGGGAGCTGTTTTTT. It yields the protein CARSLDPNTGELFF.